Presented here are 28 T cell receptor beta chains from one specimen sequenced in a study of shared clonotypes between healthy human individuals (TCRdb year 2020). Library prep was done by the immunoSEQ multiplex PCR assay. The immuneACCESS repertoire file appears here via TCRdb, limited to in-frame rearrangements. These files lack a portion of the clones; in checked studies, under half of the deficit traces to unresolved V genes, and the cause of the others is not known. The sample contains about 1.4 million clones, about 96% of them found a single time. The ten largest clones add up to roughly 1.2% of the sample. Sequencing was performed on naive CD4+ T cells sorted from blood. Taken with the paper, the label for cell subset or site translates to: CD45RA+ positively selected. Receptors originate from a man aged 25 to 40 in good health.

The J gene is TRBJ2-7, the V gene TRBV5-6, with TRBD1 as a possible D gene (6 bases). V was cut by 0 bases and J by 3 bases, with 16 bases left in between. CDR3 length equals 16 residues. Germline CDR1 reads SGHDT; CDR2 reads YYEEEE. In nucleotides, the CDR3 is TGTGCCAGCAGCTTGGCAGGGACAAAAATGGACTACGAGCAGTACTTC. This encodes CASSLAGTKMDYEQYF.

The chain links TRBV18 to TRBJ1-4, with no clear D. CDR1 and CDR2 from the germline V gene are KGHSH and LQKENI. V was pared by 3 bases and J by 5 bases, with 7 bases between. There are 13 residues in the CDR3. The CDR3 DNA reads TGTGCCAGCTCACCCTTCGGCAATGAAAAACTGTTTTTT. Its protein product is CASSPFGNEKLFF.

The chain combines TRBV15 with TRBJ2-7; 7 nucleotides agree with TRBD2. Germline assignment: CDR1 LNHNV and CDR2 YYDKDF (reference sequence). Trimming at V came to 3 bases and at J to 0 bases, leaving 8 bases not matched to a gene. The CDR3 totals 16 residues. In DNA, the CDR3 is TGTGCCACCAGCAGGGCGAGGACTAGGAGCTCCTACGAGCAGTACTTC. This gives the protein CATSRARTRSSYEQYF.

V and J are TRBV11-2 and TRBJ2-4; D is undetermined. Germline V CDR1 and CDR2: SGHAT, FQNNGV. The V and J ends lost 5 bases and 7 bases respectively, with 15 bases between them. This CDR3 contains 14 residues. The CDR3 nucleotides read TGTGCCAGCAGCCCCCTCAGTTATAAGAACATTCAGTACTTC. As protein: CASSPLSYKNIQYF. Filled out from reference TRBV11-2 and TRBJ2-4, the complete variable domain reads EAGVAQSPRYKIIEKRQSVAFWCNPISGHATLYWYQQILGQGPKLLIQFQNNGVVDDSQLPKDRFSAERLKGVDSTLKIQPAKLEDSAVYLCASSPLSYKNIQYFGAGTRLSVL.

The CDR3: CASSFRQGARIYEQYF. CDR3 nucleotides: TGTGCCAGCAGCTTTCGACAGGGGGCGAGAATATACGAGCAGTACTTC. The chain carries TRBV7-9 and TRBJ2-7, with TRBD1 matching over 10 bases. Germline lookup yields CDR1 SEHNR and CDR2 FQNEAQ (reference sequence). J gave up 4 bases and V 3 bases, and 9 bases lay outside the gene matches. The CDR3 sequence is 16 residues long.

The CDR3 loop reads CASSTGGGRRFLETQYF. The CDR3 DNA is TGCGCCAGCAGCACCGGAGGCGGGAGGAGGTTTTTGGAGACCCAGTACTTC. The J gene is TRBJ2-5, the V gene TRBV5-1; 8 nucleotides agree with TRBD2. The CDR3 has 17 amino acids. The junction had 16 bases not matched to a gene; V was cut back by 4 bases and J by 5 bases. CDR1 is SGHRS and CDR2 is YFSETQ in the germline V gene. The whole variable domain, remainder taken from reference TRBV5-1 and TRBJ2-5, is KAGVTQTPRYLIKTRGQQVTLSCSPISGHRSVSWYQQTPGQGLQFLFEYFSETQRNKGNFPGRFSGRQFSNSRSEMNVSTLELGDSALYLCASSTGGGRRFLETQYFGPGTRLLVL.

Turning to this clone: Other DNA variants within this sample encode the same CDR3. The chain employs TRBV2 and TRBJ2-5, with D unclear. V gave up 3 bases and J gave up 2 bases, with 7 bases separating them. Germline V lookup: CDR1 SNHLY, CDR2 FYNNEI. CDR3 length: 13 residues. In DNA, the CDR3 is TGTGCCAGCAGTGATTCAAGACAAGAGACCCAGTACTTC. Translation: CASSDSRQETQYF.

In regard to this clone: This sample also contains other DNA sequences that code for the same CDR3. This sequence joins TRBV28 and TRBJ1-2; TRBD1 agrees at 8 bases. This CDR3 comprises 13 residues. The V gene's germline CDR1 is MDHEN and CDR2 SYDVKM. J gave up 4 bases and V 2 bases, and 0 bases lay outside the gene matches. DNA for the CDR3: TGTGCCAGCAGTTTAGGACAGGGCTATGGCTACACCTTC. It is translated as CASSLGQGYGYTF.

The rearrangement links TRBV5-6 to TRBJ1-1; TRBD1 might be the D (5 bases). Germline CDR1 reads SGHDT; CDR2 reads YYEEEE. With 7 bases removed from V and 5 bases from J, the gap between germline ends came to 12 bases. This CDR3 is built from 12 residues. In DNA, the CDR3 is TGTGCCAGCCGCGGGACGGCAACTGAAGCTTTCTTT. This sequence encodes CASRGTATEAFF.

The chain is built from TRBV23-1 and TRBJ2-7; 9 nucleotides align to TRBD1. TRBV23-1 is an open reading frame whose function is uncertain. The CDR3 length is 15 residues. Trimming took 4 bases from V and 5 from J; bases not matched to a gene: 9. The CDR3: CASSPGTGRMDEQYF. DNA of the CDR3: TGCGCCAGCAGTCCCGGGACAGGGAGAATGGACGAGCAGTACTTC.

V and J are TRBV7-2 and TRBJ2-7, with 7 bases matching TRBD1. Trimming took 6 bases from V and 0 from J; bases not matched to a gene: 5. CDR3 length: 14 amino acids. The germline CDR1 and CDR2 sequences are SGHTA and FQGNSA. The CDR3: CASRQTGSSYEQYF. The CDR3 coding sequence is TGTGCCAGCAGGCAGACAGGGAGCTCCTACGAGCAGTACTTC.

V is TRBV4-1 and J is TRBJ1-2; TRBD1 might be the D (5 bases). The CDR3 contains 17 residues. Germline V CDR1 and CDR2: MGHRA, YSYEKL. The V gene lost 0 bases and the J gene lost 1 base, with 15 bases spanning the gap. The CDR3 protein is CASSQEGRGTGNYGYTF. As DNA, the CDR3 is TGCGCCAGCAGCCAAGAGGGTAGGGGAACGGGTAACTATGGCTACACCTTC.

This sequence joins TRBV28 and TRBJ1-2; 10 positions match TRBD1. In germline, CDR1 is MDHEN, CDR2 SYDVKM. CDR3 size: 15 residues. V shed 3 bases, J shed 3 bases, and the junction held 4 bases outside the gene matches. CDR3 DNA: TGTGCCAGCAGTTTGCCGACAGGGGGCGACTATGGCTACACCTTC. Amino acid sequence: CASSLPTGGDYGYTF.

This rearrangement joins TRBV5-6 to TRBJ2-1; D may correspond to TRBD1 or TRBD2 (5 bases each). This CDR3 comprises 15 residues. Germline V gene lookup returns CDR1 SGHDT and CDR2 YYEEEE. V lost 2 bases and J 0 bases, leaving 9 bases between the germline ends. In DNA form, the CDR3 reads TGTGCCAGCAGCTTTCCGGGGCTCTCCTACAATGAGCAGTTCTTC. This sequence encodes CASSFPGLSYNEQFF.

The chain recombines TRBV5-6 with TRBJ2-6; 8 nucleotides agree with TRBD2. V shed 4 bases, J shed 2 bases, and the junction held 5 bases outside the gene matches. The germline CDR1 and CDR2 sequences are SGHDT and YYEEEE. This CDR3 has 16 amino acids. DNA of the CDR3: TGTGCCAGCAGCAGCCGAGCGGGAGCTGGGGCCAACGTCCTGACTTTC. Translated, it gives CASSSRAGAGANVLTF. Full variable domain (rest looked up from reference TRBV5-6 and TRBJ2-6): DAGVTQSPTHLIKTRGQQVTLRCSPKSGHDTVSWYQQALGQGPQFIFQYYEEEERQRGNFPDRFSGHQFPNYSSELNVNALLLGDSALYLCASSSRAGAGANVLTFGAGSRLTVL.

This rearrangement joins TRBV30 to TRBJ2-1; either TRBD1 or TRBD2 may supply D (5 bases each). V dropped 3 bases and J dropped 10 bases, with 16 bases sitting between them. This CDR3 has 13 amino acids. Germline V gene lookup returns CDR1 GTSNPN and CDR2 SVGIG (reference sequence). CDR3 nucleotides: TGTGCCTGGAGCCCCTTGGGGGTGGGCGAGCAGTTCTTC. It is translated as CAWSPLGVGEQFF.

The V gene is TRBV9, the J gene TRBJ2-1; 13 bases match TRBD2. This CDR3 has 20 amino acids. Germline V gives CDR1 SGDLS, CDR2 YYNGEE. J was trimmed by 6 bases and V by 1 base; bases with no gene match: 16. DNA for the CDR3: TGTGCCAGCAGCGTAAGTCCCCCGGGACTAGCGGGATTCTTTAGCAATGAGCAGTTCTTC. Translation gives CASSVSPPGLAGFFSNEQFF.

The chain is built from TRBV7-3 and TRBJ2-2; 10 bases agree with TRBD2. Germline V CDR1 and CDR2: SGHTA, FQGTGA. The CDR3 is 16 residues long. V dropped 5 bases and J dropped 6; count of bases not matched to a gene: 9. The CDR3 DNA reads TGTGCCAGCAGCAAAACGGGGACTAGCGTCGCCGGGGAGCTGTTTTTT. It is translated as CASSKTGTSVAGELFF.

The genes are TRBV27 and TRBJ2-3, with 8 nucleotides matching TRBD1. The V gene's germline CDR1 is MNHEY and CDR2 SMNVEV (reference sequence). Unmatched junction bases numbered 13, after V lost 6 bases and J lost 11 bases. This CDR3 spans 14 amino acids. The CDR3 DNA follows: TGTGCCAGCAGCCGCCCCCAGGACAGGGTTCGGCAGTATTTT. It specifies CASSRPQDRVRQYF.

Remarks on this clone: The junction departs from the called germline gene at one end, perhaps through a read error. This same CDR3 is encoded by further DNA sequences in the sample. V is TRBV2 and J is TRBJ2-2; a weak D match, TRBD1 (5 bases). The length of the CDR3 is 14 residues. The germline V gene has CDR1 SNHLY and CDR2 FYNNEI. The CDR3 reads CATLTDVGTGELFF. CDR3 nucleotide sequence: TGCGCCACTCTGACAGACGTGGGCACCGGGGAGCTGTTTTTT.

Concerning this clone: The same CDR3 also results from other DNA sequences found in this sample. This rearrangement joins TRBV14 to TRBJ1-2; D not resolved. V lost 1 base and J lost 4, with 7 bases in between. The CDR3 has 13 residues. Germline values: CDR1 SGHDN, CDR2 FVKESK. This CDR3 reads CASSQGQSYGYTF. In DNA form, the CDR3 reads TGTGCCAGCAGCCAAGGTCAGAGCTATGGCTACACCTTC. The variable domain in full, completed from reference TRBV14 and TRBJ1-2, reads EAGVTQFPSHSVIEKGQTVTLRCDPISGHDNLYWYRRVMGKEIKFLLHFVKESKQDESGMPNNRFLAERTGGTYSTLKVQPAELEDSGVYFCASSQGQSYGYTFGSGTRLTVV.

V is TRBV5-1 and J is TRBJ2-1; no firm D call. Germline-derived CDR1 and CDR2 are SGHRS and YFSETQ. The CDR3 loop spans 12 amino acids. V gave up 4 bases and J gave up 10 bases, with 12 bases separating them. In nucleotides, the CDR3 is TGCGCCAGCAGCGGAATTACGCCGGAGCAGTTCTTC. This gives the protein CASSGITPEQFF.

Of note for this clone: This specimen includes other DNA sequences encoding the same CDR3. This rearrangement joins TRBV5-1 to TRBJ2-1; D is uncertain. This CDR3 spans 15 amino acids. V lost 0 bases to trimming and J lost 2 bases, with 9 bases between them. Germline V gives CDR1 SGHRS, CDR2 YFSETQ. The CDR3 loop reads CASSLVGTTYNEQFF. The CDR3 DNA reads TGCGCCAGCAGCTTGGTGGGTACCACCTACAATGAGCAGTTCTTC.

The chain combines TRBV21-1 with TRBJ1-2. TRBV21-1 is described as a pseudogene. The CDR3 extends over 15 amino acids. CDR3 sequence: CASSKEGWGYQGYTF. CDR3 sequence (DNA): TGTGCCAGCAGCAAAGAAGGGTGGGGGTATCAGGGCTACACCTTC.

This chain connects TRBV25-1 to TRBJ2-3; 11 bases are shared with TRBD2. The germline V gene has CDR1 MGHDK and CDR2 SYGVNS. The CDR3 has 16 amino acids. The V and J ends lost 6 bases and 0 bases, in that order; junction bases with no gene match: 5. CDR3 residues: CASRASGRSSTDTQYF. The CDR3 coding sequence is TGTGCCAGCAGGGCTAGCGGGAGGTCAAGCACAGATACGCAGTATTTT.

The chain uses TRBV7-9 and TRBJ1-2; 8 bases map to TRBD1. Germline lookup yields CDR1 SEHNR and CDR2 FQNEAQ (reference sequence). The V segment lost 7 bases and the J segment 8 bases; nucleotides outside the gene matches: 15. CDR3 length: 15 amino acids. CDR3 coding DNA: TGTGCCAGCACTCAGGTGACAGGGGCTCCGCGGGGCTACACCTTC. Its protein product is CASTQVTGAPRGYTF.

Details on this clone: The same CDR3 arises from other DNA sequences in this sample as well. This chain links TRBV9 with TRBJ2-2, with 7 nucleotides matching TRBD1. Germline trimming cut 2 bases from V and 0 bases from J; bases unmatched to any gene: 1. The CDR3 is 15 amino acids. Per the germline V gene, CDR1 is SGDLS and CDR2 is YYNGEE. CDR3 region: CASSVGTANTGELFF. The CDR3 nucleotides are TGTGCCAGCAGCGTTGGGACAGCGAACACCGGGGAGCTGTTTTTT.

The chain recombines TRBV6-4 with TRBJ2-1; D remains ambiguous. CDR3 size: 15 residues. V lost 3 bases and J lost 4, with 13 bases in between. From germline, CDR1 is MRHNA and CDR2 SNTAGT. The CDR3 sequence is CASSEVALPYNEQFF. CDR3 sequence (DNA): TGTGCCAGCAGTGAAGTGGCCCTCCCTTACAATGAGCAGTTCTTC.